This TCR beta chain appears in the sequencing data of a study of T cells in Graves' hyperthyroidism and ophthalmopathy. The wider study: Prior to any treatment, at the point of initial diagnosis, peripheral blood was collected.

Trimming took off 2 bases at V and 0 bases at J, with 5 bases between the two ends. Germline CDR1 reads SQVTM; CDR2 reads ANQGSEA. CDR3 size: 13 residues. Uncontrolled infection, other autoimmune disease, pregnancy or lactation barred patients from enrollment. TCR beta CDR3 sequences were amplified from RNA transcripts. HTBI primers were the set used in a first-round RT-PCR of the TCR CDR3. Via MiXCR, TCRdb re-called the multiplex PCR reads, giving one row per CDR3 protein. The sample lists about 290,000 distinct CDR3 sequences; about an eighth were seen once. There are many counts of this clonotype. Its antigen is not known. Study observations and caveats: Ophthalmopathy and stable hyperthyroidism were separated by a 13 V-J model.

Input material: blood. This chain connects TRBV29-1 to TRBJ1-5; no clear D. This clonotype originated in a woman aged 30 to 39 with Graves' hyperthyroidism that later progressed to Graves' ophthalmopathy. CDR3 residues: CSVEINSNQPQHF. For the CDR3, the DNA is TGCAGCGTTGAAATTAATAGCAATCAGCCCCAGCATTTT.